This TCR beta chain comes out of a study of T cells in Graves' hyperthyroidism and ophthalmopathy. Authors of the study amplified TCR beta CDR3 regions from RNA transcripts. Carried out on the TCR CDR3, a first-round RT-PCR used the HTBI primer set. One entry per CDR3 protein results from TCRdb running MiXCR on the multiplex PCR reads. The data hold 550,000 to 700,000 distinct CDR3 sequences, with approximately 44% observed a single time. The CDR3 consists of 12 residues. V was clipped by 3 bases and J by 6 bases, with 8 bases between them. Sequencing was done on a sample of peripheral blood or thyroid tissue (not recorded which). This sequence originates from an adult woman with Graves' disease, either hyperthyroidism or ophthalmopathy (not recorded which). This chain links TRBV12-3 or TRBV12-4 with TRBJ1-1; possibly TRBD1 for D (5 bases). DNA for the CDR3: TGTGCCAGCAGTTTTACGGGGGCTGAAGCTTTCTTT. As protein: CASSFTGAEAFF.